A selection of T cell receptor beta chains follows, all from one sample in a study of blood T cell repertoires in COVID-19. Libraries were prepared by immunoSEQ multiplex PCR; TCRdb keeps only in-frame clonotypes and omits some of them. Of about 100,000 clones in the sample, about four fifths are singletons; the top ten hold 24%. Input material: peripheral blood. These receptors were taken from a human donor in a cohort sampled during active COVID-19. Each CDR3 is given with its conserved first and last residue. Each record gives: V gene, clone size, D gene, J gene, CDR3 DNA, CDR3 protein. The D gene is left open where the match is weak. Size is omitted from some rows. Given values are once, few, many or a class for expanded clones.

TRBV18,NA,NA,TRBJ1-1,TGTGCCAGCTCACCATTTCCGGGGTCCATGGGGACTGAAGCTTTCTTT,CASSPFPGSMGTEAFF
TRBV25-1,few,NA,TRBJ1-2,TGTGCCAGCAGTCCAGGGGAGGGGTATGGCTACACCTTC,CASSPGEGYGYTF
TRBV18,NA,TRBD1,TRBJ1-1,TGTGCCAGCTCACCAGGGACAGGTCAAGACACTGAAGCTTTCTTT,CASSPGTGQDTEAFF
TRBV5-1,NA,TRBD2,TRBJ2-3,TGCGCCAGCAGCTTGGGCAGACTAGCGGGAGGTTCGGATACGCAGTATTTT,CASSLGRLAGGSDTQYF
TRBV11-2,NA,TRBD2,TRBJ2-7,TGTGCCAGCAGCCATGGGAGGGGCGGTTACGAGCAGTACTTC,CASSHGRGGYEQYF
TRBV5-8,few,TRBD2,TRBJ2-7,TGTGCCAGCAGGCCCGCCCTCTCTCGCGGGGGGCCTTTCTACGAGCAGTACTTC,CASRPALSRGGPFYEQYF
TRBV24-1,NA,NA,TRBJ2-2,TGTGCCACCGAGAGCAGGACCGGGGAGCTGTTTTTT,CATESRTGELFF
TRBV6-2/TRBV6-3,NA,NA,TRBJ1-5,TGTGCCAGCAGCCTAAGGGGGAACGGCAATCAGCCCCAGCATTTT,CASSLRGNGNQPQHF
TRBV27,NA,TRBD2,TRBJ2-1,TGTGCCAGCAGTTCTAGCGGGGGACCCCTGTGGAATGAGCAGTTCTTC,CASSSSGGPLWNEQFF
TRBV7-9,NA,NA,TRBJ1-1,TGTGCCAATACGCCCGGGGGGAACACTGAAGCTTTCTTT,CANTPGGNTEAFF
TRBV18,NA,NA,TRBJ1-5,TGTGCCAGCTCACTAGGGGACATACAGCCCCAGCATTTT,CASSLGDIQPQHF
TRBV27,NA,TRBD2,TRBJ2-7,TGTGCCAGCCGAGGCGGGAGCGGGAGGTCAACCTACGAGCAGTACTTC,CASRGGSGRSTYEQYF
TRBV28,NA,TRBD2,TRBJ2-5,TGTGCCAGCAGTTTCACCAGCGGGAGGGCCCCTCAAGAGACCCAGTACTTC,CASSFTSGRAPQETQYF
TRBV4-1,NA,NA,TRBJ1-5,TGCGCCAGCAGCCAAGATACCGACCAGGGTCAGCCCCAGCATTTT,CASSQDTDQGQPQHF
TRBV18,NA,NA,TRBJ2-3,TGTGCCAGCTCACCACCCGGACTCCACACAGATACGCAGTATTTT,CASSPPGLHTDTQYF
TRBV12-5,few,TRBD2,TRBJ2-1,TGTGCTAGTGCCCCCTTAGTAGCGGGAATAAATGAGCAGTTCTTC,CASAPLVAGINEQFF
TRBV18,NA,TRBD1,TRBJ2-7,TGTGCCAGCTCACCAGTCGGGACAGGGGTGATCGAGCAGTACTTC,CASSPVGTGVIEQYF
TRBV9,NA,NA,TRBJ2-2,TGTGCCAGCAGCGTAGCTCAGGGGGGCACCGGGGAGCTGTTTTTT,CASSVAQGGTGELFF
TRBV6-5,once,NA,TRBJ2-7,TGTGCCAGCATCCGCCCGGGGGACGAGCAGTACTTC,CASIRPGDEQYF
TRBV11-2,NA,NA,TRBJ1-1,TGTGCCAGCGGGCAGGGGACTGAAGCTTTCTTT,CASGQGTEAFF
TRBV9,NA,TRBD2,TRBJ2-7,TGTGCCAGCAGCGAGGGACTAGCGGAGGAATACGAGCAGTACTTC,CASSEGLAEEYEQYF
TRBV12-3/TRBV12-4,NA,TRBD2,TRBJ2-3,TGTGCCAGCATTAGTAGCGGGACAGATACGCAGTATTTT,CASISSGTDTQYF
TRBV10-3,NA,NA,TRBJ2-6,TGTGCCATCAGTGAAGGGGATACTGGGGCCAACGTCCTGACTTTC,CAISEGDTGANVLTF
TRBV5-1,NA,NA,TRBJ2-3,TGCGCCAGCAGCTTGGGGGCGGAGGGGGATACGCAGTATTTT,CASSLGAEGDTQYF
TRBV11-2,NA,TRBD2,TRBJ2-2,TGTGCCAGCAGCTTCCGGACTAGCGGGAGGGCCGAGGCCGGGGAGCTGTTTTTT,CASSFRTSGRAEAGELFF
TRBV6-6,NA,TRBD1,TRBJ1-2,TGTGCCAGCAGCGCAGGGGGTGCTAACTATGGCTACACCTTC,CASSAGGANYGYTF
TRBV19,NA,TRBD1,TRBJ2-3,TGTGCCACTAAGCGAGGACAGGGCCAAGATACGCAGTATTTT,CATKRGQGQDTQYF
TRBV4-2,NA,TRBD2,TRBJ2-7,TGTGCCAGCAGCCAACAAGCGGGATACTCCTACGAGCAGTACTTC,CASSQQAGYSYEQYF
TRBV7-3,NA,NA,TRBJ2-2,TGTGCCAGCAGCTTTTACAGCACCGGGGAGCTGTTTTTT,CASSFYSTGELFF
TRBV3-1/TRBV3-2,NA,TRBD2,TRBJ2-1,TGTGCCAGCAGCCAAGCGGGGGGATTAGGGCAGTTCTTC,CASSQAGGLGQFF
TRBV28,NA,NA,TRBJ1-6,TGTGCCAGCAGTTCCGGGAGCGCCGCATCACCCCTCCACTTT,CASSSGSAASPLHF
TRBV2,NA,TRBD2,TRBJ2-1,TGTGCCAGCAGTGAAGCCCCAGCGGGAGGGGGCTATGAGCAGTTCTTC,CASSEAPAGGGYEQFF
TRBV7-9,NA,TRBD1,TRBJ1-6,TGTGCCAGCAGCGCCTCAGGGGGCTCAGGGAATTCACCCCTCCACTTT,CASSASGGSGNSPLHF
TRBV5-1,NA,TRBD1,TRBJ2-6,TGCGCCAGCAGCATAATCGGACAGGGCCCTGGGGCCAACGTCCTGACTTTC,CASSIIGQGPGANVLTF
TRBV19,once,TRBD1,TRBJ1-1,TGTGCCAGTAGGAGGGGGACAGAAATTCAGAACACTGAAGCTTTCTTT,CASRRGTEIQNTEAFF
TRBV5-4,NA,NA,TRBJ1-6,TGTGCCAGCAGCTTGGAAGGGGTGATTAATTCACCCCTCCACTTT,CASSLEGVINSPLHF
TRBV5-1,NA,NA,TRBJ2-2,TGCGCCAGCAGCTTGGGAGGCACCGGGGAGCTGTTTTTT,CASSLGGTGELFF
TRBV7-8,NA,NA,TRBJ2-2,TGTGCCAGCAGCTTAAGCTTTTGGGCCGAAGAGATCACCGGGGAGCTGTTTTTT,CASSLSFWAEEITGELFF
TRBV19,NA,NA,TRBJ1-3,TGTGCCAGTAGTATCGGGGGAGCAGGTGGAAACACCATATATTTT,CASSIGGAGGNTIYF
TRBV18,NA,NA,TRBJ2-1,TGTGCCAGCTCACCACTGGGGGGGCGGGAGCCACTGAATGAGCAGTTCTTC,CASSPLGGREPLNEQFF
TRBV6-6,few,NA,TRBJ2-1,TGTGCCAGCAGTTACACCCGAGACTTCAATGAGCAGTTCTTC,CASSYTRDFNEQFF
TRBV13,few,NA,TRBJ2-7,TGTGCCAGCAGCTCCACAGGTGGGGTCTACGAGCAGTACTTC,CASSSTGGVYEQYF
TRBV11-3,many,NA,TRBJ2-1,TGTGCCAGCAGCTTAGACCCCGTGAGCGGGTCCTACAATGAGCAGTTCTTC,CASSLDPVSGSYNEQFF